The sequence of this TCR beta chain was determined in a study of control samples from healthy donors and cancer patients. Germline CDR1 is LNHDA and CDR2 is SQIVND (reference sequence). The CDR3 contains 14 residues. With 1 base removed from V and 1 base from J, the gap between germline ends came to 7 bases. The repertoire was sequenced with immunoSEQ multiplex PCR; TCRdb's copy has only in-frame clones and lacks some. The data contain 130,000 to 150,000 clones, less than 90% of them singletons. The TCR comes from a woman in her twenties or thirties in good health. V and J are TRBV19 and TRBJ1-1; the D is unclear. Source material: blood. This chain's CDR3 is CASSIVRQNTEAFF. CDR3 DNA sequence: TGTGCCAGTAGTATAGTTCGCCAGAACACTGAAGCTTTCTTT. The variable domain in full, with the rest retrieved from reference TRBV19 and TRBJ1-1, is DGGITQSPKYLFRKEGQNVTLSCEQNLNHDAMYWYRQDPGQGLRLIYYSQIVNDFQKGDIAEGYSVSREKKESFPLTVTSAQKNPTAFYLCASSIVRQNTEAFFGQGTRLTVV.